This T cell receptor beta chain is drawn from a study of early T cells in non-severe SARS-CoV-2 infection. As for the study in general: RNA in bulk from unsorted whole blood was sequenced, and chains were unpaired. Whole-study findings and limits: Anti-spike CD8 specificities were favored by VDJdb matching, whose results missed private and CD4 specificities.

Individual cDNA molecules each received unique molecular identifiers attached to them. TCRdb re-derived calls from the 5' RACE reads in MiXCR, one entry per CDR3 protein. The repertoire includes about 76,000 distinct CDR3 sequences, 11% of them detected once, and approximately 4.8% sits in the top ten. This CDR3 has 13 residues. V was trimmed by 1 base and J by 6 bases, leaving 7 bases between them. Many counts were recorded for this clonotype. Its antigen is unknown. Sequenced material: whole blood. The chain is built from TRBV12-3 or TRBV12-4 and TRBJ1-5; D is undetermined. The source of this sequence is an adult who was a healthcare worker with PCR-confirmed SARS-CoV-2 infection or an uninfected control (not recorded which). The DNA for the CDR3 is TGTGCCAGCAGTTTAGAGGGAGCTCAGCCCCAGCATTTT. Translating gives CASSLEGAQPQHF.